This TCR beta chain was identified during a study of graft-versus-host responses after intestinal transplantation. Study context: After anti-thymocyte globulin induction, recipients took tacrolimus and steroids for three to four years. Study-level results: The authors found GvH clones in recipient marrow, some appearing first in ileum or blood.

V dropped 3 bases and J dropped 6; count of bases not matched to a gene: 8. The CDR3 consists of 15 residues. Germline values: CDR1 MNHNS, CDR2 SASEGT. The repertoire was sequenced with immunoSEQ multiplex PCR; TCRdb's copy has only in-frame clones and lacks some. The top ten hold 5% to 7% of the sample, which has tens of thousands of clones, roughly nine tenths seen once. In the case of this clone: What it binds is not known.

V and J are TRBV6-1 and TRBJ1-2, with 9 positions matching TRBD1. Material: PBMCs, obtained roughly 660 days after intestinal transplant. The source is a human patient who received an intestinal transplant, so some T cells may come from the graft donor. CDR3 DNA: TGTGCCAGCAGTGAGGGGACAGGGCTGCGGAATGGCTACACCTTC. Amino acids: CASSEGTGLRNGYTF.